These 2 T cell receptor beta chains share one sample of origin, sequenced in a study of cytomegalovirus exposure and HLA in healthy donors. This PCR relied on a set of 60 Vbeta primers and 13 Jbeta primers. TCRdb's copy holds only in-frame clones and misses some; the assay was immunoSEQ multiplex PCR. This sample has more than 95,000 clones, with about 80% found just once. Sample: PBMCs. The receptors here all came from a man aged 30 to 45 in good health and CMV-seropositive.

The chain carries TRBV7-8 and TRBJ1-5; 9 nucleotides match TRBD1. V was pared by 5 bases and J by 2 bases, with 7 bases of the junction left unmatched. This CDR3 comprises 16 residues. CDR1 and CDR2 from the germline V gene are SGHVS and FQNEAQ. CDR3 residues: CASSIGQGIGNQPQHF. The DNA of the CDR3 is TGTGCCAGCAGCATAGGACAGGGGATCGGCAATCAGCCCCAGCATTTT.

V gene TRBV4-1 combines with J gene TRBJ2-1; D unclear. Germline V gives CDR1 MGHRA, CDR2 YSYEKL. This CDR3 is 12 amino acids long. V was cut by 5 bases and J by 8 bases, with 10 bases left in between. The CDR3 region is CASSEVVDEQFF. The CDR3 DNA reads TGCGCCAGCAGCGAGGTGGTCGATGAGCAGTTCTTC.